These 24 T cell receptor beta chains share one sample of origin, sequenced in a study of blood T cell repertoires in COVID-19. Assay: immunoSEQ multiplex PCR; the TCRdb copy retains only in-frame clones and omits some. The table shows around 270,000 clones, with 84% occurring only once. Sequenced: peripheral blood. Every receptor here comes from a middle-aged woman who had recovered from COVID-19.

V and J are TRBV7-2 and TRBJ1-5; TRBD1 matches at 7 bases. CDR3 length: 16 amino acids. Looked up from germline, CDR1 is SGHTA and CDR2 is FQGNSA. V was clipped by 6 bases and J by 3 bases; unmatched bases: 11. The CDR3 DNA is TGTGCCAGCAGGAGGGACACAGGGGCTATCAATCAGCCCCAGCATTTT. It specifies CASRRDTGAINQPQHF.

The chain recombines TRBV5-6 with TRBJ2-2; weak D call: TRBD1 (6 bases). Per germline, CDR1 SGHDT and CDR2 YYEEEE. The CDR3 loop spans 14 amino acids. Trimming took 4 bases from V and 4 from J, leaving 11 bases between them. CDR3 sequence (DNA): TGTGCCAGCAGCCCGTACAGGGTCACCGGGGAGCTGTTTTTT. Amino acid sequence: CASSPYRVTGELFF.

The CDR3 is CASSYVLREKLFF. The CDR3 nucleotides read TGTGCCAGCAGTTACGTACTTCGGGAAAAACTGTTTTTT. The chain links TRBV6-2 or TRBV6-3 to TRBJ1-4, with no clear D. CDR1 and CDR2 (germline): MNHEY, SVGEGT. The CDR3 is 13 amino acids. The V gene lost 2 bases and the J gene lost 8 bases, with 9 bases spanning the gap.

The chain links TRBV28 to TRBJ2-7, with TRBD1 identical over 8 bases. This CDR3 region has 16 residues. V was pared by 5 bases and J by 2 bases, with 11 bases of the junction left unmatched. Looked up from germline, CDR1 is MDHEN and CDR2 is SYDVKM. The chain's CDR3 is CASSPHGQGAPYEQYF. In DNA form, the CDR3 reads TGTGCCAGCAGTCCCCATGGGCAGGGGGCCCCCTACGAGCAGTACTTC.

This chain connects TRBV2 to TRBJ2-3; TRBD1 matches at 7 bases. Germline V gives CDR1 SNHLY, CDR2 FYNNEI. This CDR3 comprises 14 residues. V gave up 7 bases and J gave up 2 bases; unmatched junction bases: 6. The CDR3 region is CASTLDRYTDTQYF. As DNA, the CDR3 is TGTGCCAGCACTTTGGACAGGTACACAGATACGCAGTATTTT.

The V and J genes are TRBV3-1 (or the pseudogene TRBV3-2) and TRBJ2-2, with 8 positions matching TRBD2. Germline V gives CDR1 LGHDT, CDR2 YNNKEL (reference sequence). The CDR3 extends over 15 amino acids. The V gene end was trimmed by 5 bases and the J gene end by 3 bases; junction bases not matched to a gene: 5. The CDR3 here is CASSSILADTGELFF. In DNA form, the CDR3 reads TGTGCCAGCAGCTCCATACTAGCGGACACCGGGGAGCTGTTTTTT.

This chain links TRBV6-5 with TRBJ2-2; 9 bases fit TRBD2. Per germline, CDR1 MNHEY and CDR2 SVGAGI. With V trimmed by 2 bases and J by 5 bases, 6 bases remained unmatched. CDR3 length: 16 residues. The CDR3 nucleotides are TGTGCCAGCAGTTACGCGGCGGGGGGGCTGACCGGGGAGCTGTTTTTT. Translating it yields CASSYAAGGLTGELFF.

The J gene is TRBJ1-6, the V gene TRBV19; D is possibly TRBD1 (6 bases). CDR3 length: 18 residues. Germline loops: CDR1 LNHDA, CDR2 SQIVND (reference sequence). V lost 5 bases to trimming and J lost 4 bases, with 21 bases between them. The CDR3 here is CASSPNSGQPRYNSPLHF. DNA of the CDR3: TGTGCCAGTAGTCCCAACTCCGGACAGCCCCGATATAATTCACCCCTCCACTTT.

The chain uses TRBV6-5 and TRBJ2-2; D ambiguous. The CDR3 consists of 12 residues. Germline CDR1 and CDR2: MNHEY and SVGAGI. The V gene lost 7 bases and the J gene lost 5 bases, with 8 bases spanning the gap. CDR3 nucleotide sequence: TGTGCCAGCACCCTACCGACCGGGGAGCTGTTTTTT. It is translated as CASTLPTGELFF.

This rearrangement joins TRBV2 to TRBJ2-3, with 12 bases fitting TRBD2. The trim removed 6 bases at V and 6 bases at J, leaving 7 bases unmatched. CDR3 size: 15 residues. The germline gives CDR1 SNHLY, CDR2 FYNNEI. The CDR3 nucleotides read TGTGCCAGCAGAGCCGGGACTAGCGGGTTCGATACGCAGTATTTT. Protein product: CASRAGTSGFDTQYF. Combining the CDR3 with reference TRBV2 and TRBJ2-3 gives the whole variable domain EPEVTQTPSHQVTQMGQEVILRCVPISNHLYFYWYRQILGQKVEFLVSFYNNEISEKSEIFDDQFSVERPDGSNFTLKIRSTKLEDSAMYFCASRAGTSGFDTQYFGPGTRLTVL.

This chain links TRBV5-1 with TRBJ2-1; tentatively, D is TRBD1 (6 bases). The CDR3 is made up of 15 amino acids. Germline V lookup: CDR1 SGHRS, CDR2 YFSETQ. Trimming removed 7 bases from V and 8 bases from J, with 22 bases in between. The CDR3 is CASGRMTGFSDEQFF. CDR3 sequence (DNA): TGCGCCAGCGGCCGTATGACAGGTTTTTCCGATGAGCAGTTCTTC.

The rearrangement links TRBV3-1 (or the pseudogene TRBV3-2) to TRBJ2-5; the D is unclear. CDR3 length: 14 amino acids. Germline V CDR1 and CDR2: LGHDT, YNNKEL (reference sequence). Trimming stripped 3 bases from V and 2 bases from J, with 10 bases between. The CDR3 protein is CASSHTDGQETQYF. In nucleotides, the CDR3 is TGTGCCAGCAGCCATACAGACGGACAAGAGACCCAGTACTTC.

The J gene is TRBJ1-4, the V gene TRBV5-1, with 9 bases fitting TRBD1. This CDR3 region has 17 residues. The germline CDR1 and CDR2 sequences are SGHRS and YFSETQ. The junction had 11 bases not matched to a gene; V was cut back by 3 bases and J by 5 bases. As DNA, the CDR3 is TGCGCCAGCAGCTCCCGGGCAACAGGGGGCGCGAATGAAAAACTGTTTTTT. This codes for CASSSRATGGANEKLFF.

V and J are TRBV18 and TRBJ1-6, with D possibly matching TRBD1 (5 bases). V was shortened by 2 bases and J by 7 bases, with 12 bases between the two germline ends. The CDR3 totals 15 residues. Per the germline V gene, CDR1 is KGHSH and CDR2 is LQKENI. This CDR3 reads CASSPARVENSPLHF. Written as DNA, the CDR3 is TGTGCCAGCTCACCAGCCAGGGTTGAAAATTCACCCCTCCACTTT.

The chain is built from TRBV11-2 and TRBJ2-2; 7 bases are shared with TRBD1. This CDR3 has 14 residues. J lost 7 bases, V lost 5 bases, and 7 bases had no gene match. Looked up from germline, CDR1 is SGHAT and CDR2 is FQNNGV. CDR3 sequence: CASSVGGYGGELFF. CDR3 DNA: TGTGCCAGCAGCGTAGGGGGCTACGGCGGGGAGCTGTTTTTT. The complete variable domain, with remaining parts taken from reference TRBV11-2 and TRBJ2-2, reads EAGVAQSPRYKIIEKRQSVAFWCNPISGHATLYWYQQILGQGPKLLIQFQNNGVVDDSQLPKDRFSAERLKGVDSTLKIQPAKLEDSAVYLCASSVGGYGGELFFGEGSRLTVL.

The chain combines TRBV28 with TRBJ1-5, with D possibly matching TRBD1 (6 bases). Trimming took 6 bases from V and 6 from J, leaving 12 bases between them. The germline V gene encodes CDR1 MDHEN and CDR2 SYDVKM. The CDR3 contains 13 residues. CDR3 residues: CASRQGNSQPQHF. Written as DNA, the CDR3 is TGTGCCAGCAGACAGGGTAATTCTCAGCCCCAGCATTTT.

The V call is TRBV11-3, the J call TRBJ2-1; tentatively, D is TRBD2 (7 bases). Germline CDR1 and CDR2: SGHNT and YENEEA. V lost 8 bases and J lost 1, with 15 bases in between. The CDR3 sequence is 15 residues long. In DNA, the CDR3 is TGTGCCAGCTCCCCGGGGGGCCGTTCCTACAATGAGCAGTTCTTC. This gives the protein CASSPGGRSYNEQFF.

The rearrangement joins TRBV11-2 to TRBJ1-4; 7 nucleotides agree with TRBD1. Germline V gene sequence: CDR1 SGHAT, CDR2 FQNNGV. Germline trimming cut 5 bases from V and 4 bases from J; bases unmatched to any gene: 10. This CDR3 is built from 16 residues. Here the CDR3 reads CASSKITQGINEKLFF. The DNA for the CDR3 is TGTGCCAGCAGCAAGATCACACAGGGGATTAATGAAAAACTGTTTTTT.

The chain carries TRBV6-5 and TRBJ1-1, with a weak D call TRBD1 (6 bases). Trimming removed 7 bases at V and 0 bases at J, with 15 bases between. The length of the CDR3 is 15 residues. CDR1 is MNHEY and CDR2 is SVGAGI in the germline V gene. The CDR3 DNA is TGTGCCAGCACCAGAAACGGACAGATGAACACTGAAGCTTTCTTT. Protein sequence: CASTRNGQMNTEAFF.

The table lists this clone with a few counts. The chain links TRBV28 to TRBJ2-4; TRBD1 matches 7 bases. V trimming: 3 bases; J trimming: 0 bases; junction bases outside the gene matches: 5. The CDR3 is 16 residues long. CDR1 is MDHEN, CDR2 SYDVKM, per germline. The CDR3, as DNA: TGTGCCAGCAGTTTCTGGACAGGCCTAGCCAAAAACATTCAGTACTTC. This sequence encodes CASSFWTGLAKNIQYF.

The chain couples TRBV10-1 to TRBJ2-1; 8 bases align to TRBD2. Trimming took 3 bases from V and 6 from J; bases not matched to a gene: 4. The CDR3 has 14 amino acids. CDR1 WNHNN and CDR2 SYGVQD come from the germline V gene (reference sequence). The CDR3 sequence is CASSEGSGANEQFF. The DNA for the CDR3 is TGCGCCAGCAGTGAAGGTAGCGGGGCCAATGAGCAGTTCTTC.

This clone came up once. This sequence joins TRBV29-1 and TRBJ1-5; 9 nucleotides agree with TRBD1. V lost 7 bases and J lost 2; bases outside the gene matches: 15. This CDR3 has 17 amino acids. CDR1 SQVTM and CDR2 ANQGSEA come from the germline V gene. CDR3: CSAPGEQGARGNQPQHF. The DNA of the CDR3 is TGCAGCGCCCCAGGCGAACAGGGGGCTCGGGGCAATCAGCCCCAGCATTTT.

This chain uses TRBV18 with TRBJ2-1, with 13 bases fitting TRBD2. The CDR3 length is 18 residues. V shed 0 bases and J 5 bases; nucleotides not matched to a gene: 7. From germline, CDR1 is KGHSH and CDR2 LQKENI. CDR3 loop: CASSPPWTSGGNDNEQFF. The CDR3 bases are TGTGCCAGCTCACCACCCTGGACTAGCGGGGGTAACGACAATGAGCAGTTCTTC. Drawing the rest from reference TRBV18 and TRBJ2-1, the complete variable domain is NAGVMQNPRHLVRRRGQEARLRCSPMKGHSHVYWYRQLPEEGLKFMVYLQKENIIDESGMPKERFSAEFPKEGPSILRIQQVVRGDSAAYFCASSPPWTSGGNDNEQFFGPGTRLTVL.

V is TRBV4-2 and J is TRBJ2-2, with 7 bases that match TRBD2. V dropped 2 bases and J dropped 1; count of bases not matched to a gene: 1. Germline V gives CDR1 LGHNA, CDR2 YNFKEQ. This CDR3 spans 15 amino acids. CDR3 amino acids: CASSQRGGNTGELFF. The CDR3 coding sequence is TGTGCCAGCAGCCAACGCGGGGGGAACACCGGGGAGCTGTTTTTT.